The 18 T cell receptor beta chains below come from one sample, sequenced in a study of siplizumab effects on memory and regulatory T cells. Sequencing used immunoSEQ multiplex PCR; TCRdb keeps in-frame clones, though not all of them. Found here are approximately 100,000 clones, over 85% of them singletons; the top ten hold approximately 0.17%. Sequences were obtained from non-Treg CD4+ T cells sorted from blood. Receptor source: a human donor in good health.

The rearrangement links TRBV7-9 to TRBJ2-3; D is unclear. V was clipped by 10 bases and J by 6 bases, with 14 bases between them. From germline, CDR1 is SEHNR and CDR2 FQNEAQ (reference sequence). This CDR3 region has 12 residues. Written as DNA, the CDR3 is TGTGCCACCGTTCGCACGGGTGATACGCAGTATTTT. Translated: CATVRTGDTQYF.

V usage is TRBV5-6 and J usage is TRBJ2-5, with TRBD1 matching 11 bases. The CDR3 contains 17 residues. The V and J ends lost 4 bases and 4 bases, in that order; junction bases with no gene match: 12. Germline V lookup: CDR1 SGHDT, CDR2 YYEEEE. The DNA for the CDR3 is TGTGCCAGCAGCAACCCCAGGTGGGACAGGGGGAGAGAGACCCAGTACTTC. Protein product: CASSNPRWDRGRETQYF.

The gene calls are TRBV7-2 and TRBJ1-3; 9 nucleotides agree with TRBD1. Germline V CDR1 and CDR2: SGHTA, FQGNSA. V was pared by 5 bases and J by 2 bases, with 4 bases of the junction left unmatched. The CDR3 has 15 residues. The CDR3 DNA reads TGTGCCAGCAGCCCCGGGACAGGGCCTGGAAACACCATATATTTT. Translation: CASSPGTGPGNTIYF.

This chain joins TRBV6-1 and TRBJ1-2; 8 bases agree with TRBD1. V trimming: 2 bases; J trimming: 10 bases; junction bases outside the gene matches: 6. The CDR3 runs to 13 residues. Germline lookup yields CDR1 MNHNS and CDR2 SASEGT. CDR3 in amino acids: CASSERTGPVYTF. DNA for the CDR3: TGTGCCAGCAGTGAACGGACAGGGCCGGTCTACACCTTC.

CDR3 sequence reads: CASSEAGLPSYGYTF. Here the CDR3 DNA reads TGTGCCAGCAGTGAAGCTGGACTGCCGTCCTATGGCTACACCTTC. The J gene is TRBJ1-2, the V gene TRBV2; D gene unclear. Germline V gene data show CDR1 as SNHLY and CDR2 as FYNNEI. The length of the CDR3 is 15 residues. V shed 0 bases and J shed 4 bases, with 12 bases lying between them.

The chain links TRBV28 to TRBJ1-2; D remains ambiguous. The germline V and J ends were trimmed by 1 base and 3 bases, with 6 bases remaining between them. This CDR3 has 13 amino acids. Germline V gives CDR1 MDHEN, CDR2 SYDVKM. CDR3: CASSLLRDYGYTF. As DNA, the CDR3 is TGTGCCAGCAGTTTATTGCGAGACTATGGCTACACCTTC.

The chain couples TRBV5-4 to TRBJ2-6, with D possibly being TRBD1 or TRBD2 (5 bases each). Trimming cost V 3 bases and J 0 bases, with 13 bases left between them. CDR1 is SGHNT, CDR2 YYREEE, per germline (reference sequence). There are 17 residues in the CDR3. The CDR3 sequence is CASSYPGRLSGANVLTF. The CDR3 DNA reads as TGTGCCAGCAGCTATCCGGGACGGCTCTCTGGGGCCAACGTCCTGACTTTC.

Written as DNA, the CDR3 is TGTGCCATCAGCCCGGGACTCCCCAGCGGTGAAGCTTTCTTT. The encoded protein is CAISPGLPSGEAFF. The rearrangement joins TRBV10-3 to TRBJ1-1; TRBD1 might be the D (5 bases). This CDR3 is 14 amino acids long. Trimming took 6 bases from V and 7 from J, leaving 18 bases between them. Germline values: CDR1 ENHRY, CDR2 SYGVKD.

The V call is TRBV19, the J call TRBJ1-1; 7 bases fit TRBD1. Trimming took 9 bases from V and 8 from J; bases not matched to a gene: 15. This CDR3 contains 14 residues. Germline V gene lookup returns CDR1 LNHDA and CDR2 SQIVND (reference sequence). CDR3 amino acids: CASEETGIMTEAFF. The DNA of the CDR3 is TGTGCCAGCGAAGAGACAGGGATCATGACGGAAGCTTTCTTT.

The CDR3 spells CASSPGQGRLAGASSYEQYF. The CDR3 coding sequence is TGTGCCAGCAGTCCCGGACAGGGTAGGCTAGCGGGTGCTAGCTCCTACGAGCAGTACTTC. The chain is built from TRBV28 and TRBJ2-7; D possibly uses TRBD1 or TRBD2 (8 bases each). Germline-derived CDR1 and CDR2 are MDHEN and SYDVKM. V gave up 5 bases and J gave up 0 bases, with 29 bases separating them. The CDR3 sequence is 20 residues long.

This chain connects TRBV7-2 to TRBJ2-5, with no clear D. CDR1 is SGHTA and CDR2 is FQGNSA in the germline V gene. The CDR3 runs to 14 residues. Trimming took off 0 bases at V and 3 bases at J, with 8 bases between the two ends. This CDR3 is CASSLAYAEETQYF. In DNA, the CDR3 is TGTGCCAGCAGCTTAGCGTATGCGGAAGAGACCCAGTACTTC.

The chain combines TRBV5-6 with TRBJ2-7, with D perhaps given as TRBD1 or TRBD2 (5 bases each). Trimming stripped 1 base from V and 5 bases from J, with 19 bases between. The CDR3 is made up of 16 amino acids. Germline lookup yields CDR1 SGHDT and CDR2 YYEEEE. In DNA form, the CDR3 reads TGTGCCAGCAGCTTGCTGTCGGGGCAAAAGTTGAACGAGCAGTACTTC. Translation: CASSLLSGQKLNEQYF.

The rearrangement uses TRBV9 and TRBJ2-7, with D unresolved. The germline gives CDR1 SGDLS, CDR2 YYNGEE. The CDR3 length is 13 residues. The V gene lost 4 bases and the J gene lost 7 bases, with 15 bases spanning the gap. The CDR3 nucleotides read TGTGCCAGCAGCCCACCCAGTTTAGGGGAGCAGTACTTC. Its translation: CASSPPSLGEQYF.

The V gene is TRBV4-3, the J gene TRBJ2-3, with TRBD2 matching over 9 bases. This CDR3 is built from 18 residues. V dropped 1 base and J dropped 4; count of bases not matched to a gene: 12. The germline V gene encodes CDR1 LGHNA and CDR2 YSLEER. This CDR3 reads CASSQGSPAGGLSDTQYF. CDR3 sequence (DNA): TGCGCCAGCAGCCAAGGGTCCCCGGCGGGGGGGCTGTCAGATACGCAGTATTTT.

The V gene is TRBV18, the J gene TRBJ1-2; D might be TRBD1 (5 bases). The CDR3 is 13 amino acids. Germline lookup yields CDR1 KGHSH and CDR2 LQKENI. V was clipped by 4 bases and J by 10 bases, with 16 bases between them. The CDR3 reads CASSQGPQEDYTF. The CDR3 nucleotides read TGTGCCAGCTCACAGGGACCTCAGGAGGACTACACCTTC.

The chain carries TRBV15 and TRBJ2-3, with TRBD2 matching 15 bases. Trimming cost V 5 bases and J 4 bases; bases outside gene matches: 16. This CDR3 has 20 amino acids. Germline CDR1 is LNHNV and CDR2 is YYDKDF (reference sequence). The CDR3 is CATSRRSGTSGGLRADTQYF. For the CDR3, the DNA is TGTGCCACCAGCCGCCGATCCGGGACTAGCGGGGGGCTGAGGGCAGATACGCAGTATTTT.

The chain has TRBV7-2 and TRBJ2-3; a possible D gene is TRBD2 (7 bases). V was pared by 8 bases and J by 3 bases, with 15 bases between. From germline, CDR1 is SGHTA and CDR2 FQGNSA. This CDR3 has 14 amino acids. The CDR3 protein is CASGGAFRTDTQYF. The CDR3 nucleotides read TGTGCCAGCGGGGGGGCCTTCAGGACAGATACGCAGTATTTT. The entire variable domain, with the rest obtained from reference TRBV7-2 and TRBJ2-3, is as follows: GAGVSQSPSNKVTEKGKDVELRCDPISGHTALYWYRQSLGQGLEFLIYFQGNSAPDKSGLPSDRFSAERTGGSVSTLTIQRTQQEDSAVYLCASGGAFRTDTQYFGPGTRLTVL.

This sequence joins TRBV7-5 and TRBJ1-1; the D call in the table, TRBD1, was not verified against the DNA. TRBV7-5 is a pseudogene segment. This CDR3 comprises 15 residues. The CDR3, as DNA: TGTGTCAGAAGTCGACTCTGGGGGCAGAACACTGAAGCTTTCTTT. Protein: CVRSRLWGQNTEAFF.